The 30 T cell receptor beta chains reported below all come from one sample, sequenced in a study of identical twins. TCRdb used MiXCR to reprocess the 5' RACE reads, holding one entry per CDR3 protein. The table has 1.5 million to 2 million distinct CDR3 sequences, around 33% seen once. The sequenced material came from cord blood. These receptor sequences come from a newborn girl in good health.

This clonotype was detected a few times. The rearrangement joins TRBV24-1 to TRBJ2-2; D uncertain. Germline lookup yields CDR1 KGHDR and CDR2 SFDVKD. The CDR3 totals 13 residues. Trimming removed 0 bases from V and 5 bases from J, with 3 bases in between. CDR3 region: CATSDLRTGELFF. CDR3 in DNA: TGTGCCACCAGTGATTTGAGGACCGGGGAGCTGTTTTTT.

In nucleotides, the CDR3 is TGTGCCAGCAGTTACTGGGCATCCTTGAACACTGAAGCTTTCTTT. It yields the protein CASSYWASLNTEAFF. The rearrangement uses TRBV6-6 and TRBJ1-1; D is unresolved. Germline CDR1 is MNHNY and CDR2 is SVGAGI (reference sequence). Trimming cost V 1 base and J 0 bases, with 9 bases left between them. This CDR3 is built from 15 residues.

Comment on this clonotype: A much larger clone differs by one base, so this may be a read error. This rearrangement joins TRBV11-1 to TRBJ2-5; D is undetermined. Germline values: CDR1 SGHAT, CDR2 FQDESV (reference sequence). The CDR3 extends over 14 amino acids. Trimming removed 7 bases from V and 1 base from J, with 13 bases in between. CDR3 nucleotides: TGTGCCAGCAACTCCGGTGGTGGCCAAGAGACCCAGTACTTC. Translating gives CASNSGGGQETQYF.

This clonotype was recorded a few times. CDR3 DNA: TGTGCCAGCAGCCCCGCCCCGGGGTTAGATACGCAGTATTTT. Translated, it gives CASSPAPGLDTQYF. This chain uses TRBV7-2 with TRBJ2-3, with D possibly being TRBD2 (5 bases). V lost 5 bases and J lost 5, with 14 bases in between. This CDR3 region has 14 residues. CDR1 and CDR2 (germline): SGHTA, FQGNSA.

There are many counts of this clonotype. DNA for the CDR3: TGTGCCAGCAGTCCTAGGGTCTATGGCTACACCTTC. This translates into CASSPRVYGYTF. V and J are TRBV28 and TRBJ1-2; D is unresolved. Germline CDR1 MDHEN, CDR2 SYDVKM. CDR3 length: 12 amino acids. The germline V and J ends were trimmed by 5 bases and 4 bases, with 8 bases remaining between them.

This clonotype appeared a few times. This chain uses TRBV6-2 or TRBV6-3 with TRBJ2-1, with D unresolved. Germline V gene sequence: CDR1 MNHEY, CDR2 SVGEGT. The CDR3 covers 13 residues. Trimming removed 0 bases from V and 7 bases from J, with 7 bases in between. The CDR3 is CASSYSAENEQFF. The CDR3 DNA reads as TGTGCCAGCAGTTACTCGGCAGAAAATGAGCAGTTCTTC.

The chain has TRBV12-3 or TRBV12-4 and TRBJ2-3, with TRBD1 identical over 10 bases. This CDR3 comprises 16 residues. The junction had 9 bases not matched to a gene; V was cut back by 5 bases and J by 4 bases. The CDR3 protein is CASSPGQGGRADTQYF. The CDR3 coding sequence is TGTGCCAGCAGTCCTGGACAGGGGGGAAGAGCAGATACGCAGTATTTT.

This clonotype was counted between two and nine times. V usage is TRBV12-3 or TRBV12-4 and J usage is TRBJ2-6; D gene ambiguous. The CDR3 spans 15 residues. The V end was cut by 3 bases, the J end by 2 bases, with 8 bases between. This chain's CDR3 is CASSLGPTGANVLTF. The CDR3 DNA is TGTGCCAGCAGTTTGGGCCCTACTGGGGCCAACGTCCTGACTTTC.

V and J are TRBV28 and TRBJ2-7; D gene ambiguous. CDR3 length: 15 residues. Germline V CDR1 and CDR2: MDHEN, SYDVKM. Trimming removed 6 bases at V and 3 bases at J, with 18 bases between. The CDR3 region has the DNA TGTGCCAGCAGCCCACACGGGTCGGGTAACTACGAGCAGTACTTC. Translating gives CASSPHGSGNYEQYF.

The V gene is TRBV20-1, the J gene TRBJ2-2, with no clear D. V lost 6 bases and J 1 base, leaving 6 bases between the germline ends. CDR1 and CDR2 from the germline V gene are DFQATT and SNEGSKA (reference sequence). There are 12 residues in the CDR3. CDR3 region: CSAVRNTGELFF. Here the CDR3 DNA reads TGCAGTGCGGTGAGGAACACCGGGGAGCTGTTTTTT.

The chain carries TRBV12-3 or TRBV12-4 and TRBJ2-7; D could derive from TRBD1 or TRBD2 (5 bases each). Gene TRBJ2-5 matches the end of the DNA better, so the J call may be wrong. This CDR3 has 15 residues. The CDR3 DNA reads as TGTGCCAGCAGTCCCACCAGGGTCTGGGAGGAGACCCAGTACTTC. Translating it yields CASSPTRVWEETQYF.

This chain uses TRBV11-2 with TRBJ2-3; D possibly corresponds to TRBD1 (6 bases). V lost 5 bases, J lost 4 bases, and 13 bases lay in between. The CDR3 runs to 14 residues. Germline V gene sequence: CDR1 SGHAT, CDR2 FQNNGV. CDR3 nucleotide sequence: TGTGCCAGCAGCCGAGACAGGTCGGCAGATACGCAGTATTTT. This gives the protein CASSRDRSADTQYF. Supplemented by reference TRBV11-2 and TRBJ2-3, the full variable domain reads EAGVAQSPRYKIIEKRQSVAFWCNPISGHATLYWYQQILGQGPKLLIQFQNNGVVDDSQLPKDRFSAERLKGVDSTLKIQPAKLEDSAVYLCASSRDRSADTQYFGPGTRLTVL.

This chain links TRBV5-1 with TRBJ2-5; 10 bases match TRBD2. Germline CDR1 is SGHRS and CDR2 is YFSETQ. V shed 4 bases, J shed 1 base, and the junction held 10 bases outside the gene matches. CDR3 length equals 17 residues. The DNA for the CDR3 is TGCGCCAGCAGCCGTGGGCCTAGCGGGAGTTCCCAAGAGACCCAGTACTTC. Encoded protein: CASSRGPSGSSQETQYF.

This clonotype was recorded a few times. The J gene is TRBJ2-5, the V gene TRBV7-9; 9 positions match TRBD2. Trimming at V came to 3 bases and at J to 7 bases, leaving 3 bases not matched to a gene. The CDR3 loop spans 13 amino acids. Germline V gives CDR1 SEHNR, CDR2 FQNEAQ (reference sequence). CDR3 sequence: CASSFRREGTQYF. The CDR3 bases are TGTGCCAGCAGCTTCAGGCGGGAGGGGACCCAGTACTTC.

The table lists this clonotype with a few counts. This chain joins TRBV10-3 and TRBJ1-1; possible D gene TRBD1, 5 bases. The CDR3 totals 16 residues. Trimming removed 0 bases at V and 2 bases at J, with 13 bases between. Germline assignment: CDR1 ENHRY and CDR2 SYGVKD. CDR3 residues: CAISESLGGGNTEAFF. The CDR3 DNA reads TGTGCCATCAGTGAGTCATTGGGGGGTGGAAACACTGAAGCTTTCTTT.

The J gene is TRBJ1-4, the V gene TRBV7-2; 10 bases agree with TRBD1. Germline loops: CDR1 SGHTA, CDR2 FQGNSA. The CDR3 totals 15 residues. After removal of 5 bases from V and 7 bases from J, the junction contained 7 bases not matched to a gene. Here the CDR3 DNA reads TGTGCCAGCAGCGCAAGACAGGGGGCCGGTGAAAAACTGTTTTTT. It yields the protein CASSARQGAGEKLFF.

About this clonotype: With a much larger clone just one base away, this may be a read error. The chain uses TRBV4-1 and TRBJ2-4, with 7 nucleotides matching TRBD1. The trim removed 0 bases at V and 13 bases at J, leaving 9 bases unmatched. The germline V gene has CDR1 MGHRA and CDR2 YSYEKL. The CDR3 is 14 amino acids. The CDR3, as DNA: TGCGCCAGCAGCCAAGATCTAGGGACAGCCGTGCAGTACTTC. Translation gives CASSQDLGTAVQYF.

The V and J genes are TRBV3-1 and TRBJ1-4; 9 bases fit TRBD1. Germline V gene sequence: CDR1 LGHDT, CDR2 YNNKEL (reference sequence). This CDR3 is 15 amino acids long. V dropped 3 bases and J dropped 4; count of bases not matched to a gene: 3. The CDR3 loop reads CASSHGTGINEKLFF. The CDR3 DNA sequence: TGTGCCAGCAGCCACGGGACAGGGATTAATGAAAAACTGTTTTTT.

The V call is TRBV20-1, the J call TRBJ2-7; 8 nucleotides align to TRBD2. Germline CDR1 is DFQATT and CDR2 is SNEGSKA (reference sequence). After removal of 1 base from V and 2 bases from J, the junction contained 7 bases not matched to a gene. The CDR3 spans 15 residues. The CDR3 DNA reads as TGCAGTGCTAGAGTGGGGCGGGGGGCTCCCTACGAGCAGTACTTC. Translating gives CSARVGRGAPYEQYF.

The rearrangement joins TRBV20-1 to TRBJ1-6; D is unresolved. Trimming removed 0 bases from V and 0 bases from J, with 9 bases in between. CDR1 is DFQATT, CDR2 SNEGSKA, per germline (reference sequence). This CDR3 spans 16 amino acids. CDR3 region: CSAREWKSSYNSPLHF. In nucleotides, the CDR3 is TGCAGTGCTAGAGAGTGGAAGAGCTCCTATAATTCACCCCTCCACTTT.

About this clonotype: A clone one base away is much larger, so this may be a read error. V gene TRBV10-3 combines with J gene TRBJ2-5; 7 bases line up with TRBD2. V gave up 10 bases and J gave up 11 bases; unmatched junction bases: 25. CDR3 length: 16 residues. Germline values: CDR1 ENHRY, CDR2 SYGVKD. CDR3 in amino acids: CATLGGRGLEGNEQYF. In DNA, the CDR3 is TGTGCCACCCTTGGCGGGAGAGGCTTAGAGGGAAATGAGCAGTACTTC.

V usage is TRBV2 and J usage is TRBJ2-1; tentative D call: TRBD1 (6 bases). Near its end, the DNA agrees better with TRBJ2-7, so the J call may be wrong. Germline CDR1 SNHLY, CDR2 FYNNEI. The CDR3 is 14 residues long. DNA for the CDR3: TGTGCCAGCAGGGGGACAAACTCCTACAATGAGCAGTACTTC. This sequence encodes CASRGTNSYNEQYF.

This clonotype was observed a handful of times. The J gene is TRBJ1-4, the V gene TRBV29-1; D is undetermined. This CDR3 is 16 amino acids long. The V gene's germline CDR1 is SQVTM and CDR2 ANQGSEA. Trimming took 0 bases from V and 3 from J, leaving 14 bases between them. The CDR3 loop is CSVEDLEGAANEKLFF. CDR3 sequence (DNA): TGCAGCGTTGAAGATCTTGAGGGCGCGGCTAATGAAAAACTGTTTTTT. Combining the CDR3 with reference TRBV29-1 and TRBJ1-4 gives the whole variable domain SAVISQKPSRDICQRGTSLTIQCQVDSQVTMMFWYRQQPGQSLTLIATANQGSEATYESGFVIDKFPISRPNLTFSTLTVSNMSPEDSSIYLCSVEDLEGAANEKLFFGSGTQLSVL.

The chain joins TRBV7-2 to TRBJ2-4, with TRBD1 matching over 11 bases. TRBJ2-7 explains the end of the DNA better; the J call may be wrong. CDR1 and CDR2 (germline): SGHTA, FQGNSA. This CDR3 has 16 residues. This chain's CDR3 is CASSRAGTGGTYEQYF. CDR3 coding DNA: TGTGCCAGCAGCAGGGCCGGGACAGGGGGAACCTACGAGCAGTACTTC.

J is TRBJ2-2 and V is TRBV2; D tentatively fits TRBD1 or TRBD2 (5 bases each). Looked up from germline, CDR1 is SNHLY and CDR2 is FYNNEI. The CDR3 is 14 residues long. V was clipped by 5 bases and J by 4 bases, with 11 bases between them. CDR3 loop: CASSTGTVTGELFF. The CDR3 DNA reads TGTGCCAGCAGTACCGGGACGGTCACCGGGGAGCTGTTTTTT.

This rearrangement joins TRBV6-6 to TRBJ1-1, with D uncertain. CDR1 is MNHNY and CDR2 is SVGAGI in the germline V gene (reference sequence). This CDR3 has 13 amino acids. Trimming cost V 6 bases and J 2 bases, with 10 bases left between them. In nucleotides, the CDR3 is TGTGCCAGCAGGATTTTACTAAACACTGAAGCTTTCTTT. Protein: CASRILLNTEAFF.

On this clonotype itself: It may be a read error: a sequence one base away is much more abundant. The genes are TRBV5-1 and TRBJ2-7; no definite D call. Deletions cut 2 bases from V and 7 bases from J, with 10 bases between. The CDR3 consists of 12 residues. Germline-derived CDR1 and CDR2 are SGHRS and YFSETQ. The CDR3 loop is CASSFASEEQYF. The CDR3 DNA sequence: TGCGCCAGCAGCTTTGCCTCAGAAGAGCAGTACTTC.

This clonotype was picked up a small number of times. This chain links TRBV20-1 with TRBJ2-1; 9 bases agree with TRBD2. With V trimmed by 3 bases and J by 6 bases, 6 bases remained unmatched. This CDR3 has 14 amino acids. The V gene's germline CDR1 is DFQATT and CDR2 SNEGSKA (reference sequence). The CDR3 DNA reads as TGCAGTGCTAGCGAGCGGGGGGAGATCAATGAGCAGTTCTTC. This sequence encodes CSASERGEINEQFF.

J is TRBJ2-5 and V is TRBV11-2, with D perhaps assigned TRBD1 or TRBD2 (6 bases each). V was cut by 1 base and J by 6 bases, with 9 bases left in between. The CDR3 is 13 residues long. The germline V gene has CDR1 SGHAT and CDR2 FQNNGV. The CDR3: CASSLGGAKTQYF. The CDR3 nucleotides read TGTGCCAGCAGCTTAGGGGGGGCGAAGACCCAGTACTTC.

The chain couples TRBV20-1 to TRBJ2-1; 7 positions match TRBD2. Trimming at V came to 2 bases and at J to 7 bases, leaving 11 bases not matched to a gene. There are 15 residues in the CDR3. Germline CDR1 and CDR2: DFQATT and SNEGSKA (reference sequence). CDR3 protein: CSARTGGRLWNEQFF. As DNA, the CDR3 is TGCAGTGCTAGAACGGGAGGAAGGTTGTGGAATGAGCAGTTCTTC.